Listed below are T cell receptor beta chains from one sample, sequenced in a study of blood T cell repertoires in COVID-19. TCRdb's copy holds only in-frame clones and misses some; the assay was immunoSEQ multiplex PCR. The profile shows about 130,000 clones, 88% of them singletons. The sequenced sample consisted of peripheral blood. The receptors shown here come from a man aged 50 to 59 with acute or convalescent COVID-19. CDR3s include the opening cysteine and the closing phenylalanine or tryptophan. A D gene is named only where the DNA matches it firmly. Size tells how often a clone was seen (once, few, many) or the class of an expanded clone, and some rows leave it out.

D	V	size	J	CDR3	DNA
.	TRBV30	.	TRBJ1-5	CAWSDSGNQPQHF	TGTGCCTGGAGTGATTCGGGGAATCAGCCCCAGCATTTT
.	TRBV4-1	.	TRBJ1-1	CASRNRVEAFF	TGCGCCAGCAGGAACAGGGTGGAGGCTTTCTTT
TRBD1	TRBV11-2	.	TRBJ2-7	CASSSYRGQGFHEQYF	TGTGCCAGCAGCTCGTACCGCGGACAGGGTTTCCACGAGCAGTACTTC
.	TRBV7-9	.	TRBJ1-6	CASSSGVNLNSPLHF	TGTGCCAGCAGCTCGGGGGTAAACCTTAATTCACCCCTCCACTTT
TRBD1	TRBV16	.	TRBJ1-1	CASSRWTGAEAFF	TGTGCCAGCAGCCGTTGGACAGGGGCTGAAGCTTTCTTT
.	TRBV29-1	.	TRBJ2-7	CSVVWGETGLSYEQYF	TGCAGCGTTGTGTGGGGGGAGACAGGGTTGAGCTACGAGCAGTACTTC
TRBD2	TRBV6-5	.	TRBJ2-1	CASSYAGGPYYNEQFF	TGTGCCAGCAGTTACGCGGGAGGGCCGTATTACAATGAGCAGTTCTTC
TRBD2	TRBV7-9	.	TRBJ2-1	CASSRGRTDSDEQFF	TGTGCCAGCAGCCGCGGGAGAACGGACTCGGATGAGCAGTTCTTC
.	TRBV7-3	.	TRBJ2-2	CASSFTPGWAGELFF	TGTGCCAGCAGCTTTACGCCAGGGTGGGCCGGGGAGCTGTTTTTT
TRBD2	TRBV5-1	.	TRBJ2-5	CASSLGALAGGQETQYF	TGCGCCAGCAGCTTGGGGGCCCTAGCGGGGGGGCAAGAGACCCAGTACTTC
.	TRBV29-1	few	TRBJ1-1	CSVHEGGMNTEAFF	TGCAGCGTTCACGAAGGGGGTATGAACACTGAAGCTTTCTTT
TRBD1	TRBV27	.	TRBJ2-2	CASSFRGLSPGELFF	TGTGCCAGCAGTTTCAGGGGGCTCTCACCCGGGGAGCTGTTTTTT
TRBD2	TRBV6-5	once	TRBJ2-5	CASSFLTSGEETQYF	TGTGCCAGCAGTTTCCTAACTAGCGGGGAAGAGACCCAGTACTTC
.	TRBV5-1	.	TRBJ1-3	CASSWEGAGNTIYF	TGCGCCAGCAGCTGGGAGGGGGCTGGAAACACCATATATTTT
.	TRBV28	.	TRBJ2-7	CASSLLTYEQYF	TGTGCCAGCAGTTTATTAACCTACGAGCAGTACTTC
.	TRBV10-2	.	TRBJ1-2	CASSLGPSGGYTF	TGCGCCAGCAGCCTCGGTCCCTCGGGAGGCTACACCTTC
.	TRBV5-1	.	TRBJ1-1	CASSGRGDTEAFF	TGCGCCAGCAGCGGTCGGGGGGACACTGAAGCTTTCTTT
.	TRBV18	.	TRBJ1-3	CASSPLSITGNTIYF	TGTGCCAGCTCACCTTTAAGCATCACTGGAAACACCATATATTTT
.	TRBV2	once	TRBJ1-5	CASSAEGNQPQHF	TGTGCCAGCAGTGCGGAGGGCAATCAGCCCCAGCATTTT
TRBD1	TRBV18	.	TRBJ1-4	CASQTGLNEKLFF	TGTGCCAGCCAGACAGGGCTAAATGAAAAACTGTTTTTT
TRBD2	TRBV5-1	.	TRBJ2-1	CASSPPRTSGSDNEQFF	TGCGCCAGCAGCCCACCCCGAACTAGCGGATCTGACAATGAGCAGTTCTTC
TRBD1	TRBV5-3	.	TRBJ2-1	CARSDRARSGFF	TGTGCCAGAAGCGACAGGGCGAGATCGGGGTTCTTC